This entry describes one TCR beta chain. Its antigen is currently unknown. These data come from a study of early T cells in non-severe SARS-CoV-2 infection. Looking at the study overall: Unsorted whole blood bulk RNA was sequenced, with unpaired chains.

This CDR3 region has 16 residues. Trimming pared 0 bases from V and 4 bases from J, leaving 13 bases between. Per the germline V gene, CDR1 is MGHRA and CDR2 is YSYEKL. Individual cDNA molecules each received unique molecular identifiers attached to them. TCRdb itself ran the 5' RACE reads through MiXCR, one entry per CDR3 protein. Seen here are 75,000 to 80,000 distinct CDR3 sequences, about 16% observed once, and the top ten hold roughly 2.7%. Points from the study as a whole: The VDJdb matching leaned toward anti-spike CD8 responses and overlooked private and CD4 specificities.

The V gene is TRBV4-1, the J gene TRBJ2-1; D might be TRBD1 (5 bases). Sequences were obtained from whole blood. This TCR was recovered from an adult who was a healthcare worker with PCR-confirmed SARS-CoV-2 infection or an uninfected control (not recorded which). DNA for the CDR3: TGCGCCAGCAGCCAAGAGCAGGGATTAGGTTACAATGAGCAGTTCTTC. Translating it yields CASSQEQGLGYNEQFF.